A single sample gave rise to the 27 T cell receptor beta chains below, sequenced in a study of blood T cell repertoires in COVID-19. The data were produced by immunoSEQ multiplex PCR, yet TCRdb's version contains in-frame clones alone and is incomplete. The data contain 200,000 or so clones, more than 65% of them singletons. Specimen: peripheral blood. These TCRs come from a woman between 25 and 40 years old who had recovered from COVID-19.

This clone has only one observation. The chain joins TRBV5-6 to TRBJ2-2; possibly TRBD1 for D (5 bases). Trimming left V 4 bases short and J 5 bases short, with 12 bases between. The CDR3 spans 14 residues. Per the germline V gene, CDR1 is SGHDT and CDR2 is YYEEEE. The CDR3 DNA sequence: TGTGCCAGCAGCCCTAGGGGTGTGACCGGGGAGCTGTTTTTT. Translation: CASSPRGVTGELFF. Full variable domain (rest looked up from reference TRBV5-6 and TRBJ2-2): DAGVTQSPTHLIKTRGQQVTLRCSPKSGHDTVSWYQQALGQGPQFIFQYYEEEERQRGNFPDRFSGHQFPNYSSELNVNALLLGDSALYLCASSPRGVTGELFFGEGSRLTVL.

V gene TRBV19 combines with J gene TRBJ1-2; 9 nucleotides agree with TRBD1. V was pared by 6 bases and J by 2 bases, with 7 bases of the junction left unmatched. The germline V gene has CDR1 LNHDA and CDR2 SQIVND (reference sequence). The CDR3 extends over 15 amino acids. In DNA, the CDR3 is TGTGCCAGTAGCCTCTCCGGGACAGGGAACTATGGCTACACCTTC. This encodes CASSLSGTGNYGYTF.

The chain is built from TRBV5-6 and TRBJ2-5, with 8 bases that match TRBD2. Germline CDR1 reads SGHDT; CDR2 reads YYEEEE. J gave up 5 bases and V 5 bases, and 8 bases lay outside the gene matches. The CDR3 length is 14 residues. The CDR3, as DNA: TGTGCCAGCAGTCCCGGGACTAGTTCCGAGACCCAGTACTTC. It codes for CASSPGTSSETQYF.

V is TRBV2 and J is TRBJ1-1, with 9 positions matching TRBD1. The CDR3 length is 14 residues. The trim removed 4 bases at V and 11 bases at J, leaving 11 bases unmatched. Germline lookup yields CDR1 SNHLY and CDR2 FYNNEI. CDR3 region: CASSAPGTGQRAFF. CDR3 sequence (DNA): TGTGCCAGCAGTGCTCCCGGGACAGGGCAACGGGCTTTCTTT.

CDR3 sequence (DNA): TGTGCCAGCAGTGAGCCGGGACAGGACACTGAAGCTTTCTTT. This codes for CASSEPGQDTEAFF. The chain uses TRBV6-1 and TRBJ1-1; TRBD1 aligns across 8 bases. The germline V gene has CDR1 MNHNS and CDR2 SASEGT. This CDR3 contains 14 residues. Trimming took 3 bases from V and 3 from J; bases not matched to a gene: 3.

The CDR3, as DNA: TGTGCCAGTAGTGAAAGTGCTAGCGCTGACAATGAGCAGTTCTTC. Its translation is CASSESASADNEQFF. This rearrangement joins TRBV19 to TRBJ2-1; D is perhaps TRBD2 (6 bases). CDR3 size: 15 residues. Germline V gene data show CDR1 as LNHDA and CDR2 as SQIVND (reference sequence). V lost 5 bases and J 5 bases, leaving 16 bases between the germline ends.

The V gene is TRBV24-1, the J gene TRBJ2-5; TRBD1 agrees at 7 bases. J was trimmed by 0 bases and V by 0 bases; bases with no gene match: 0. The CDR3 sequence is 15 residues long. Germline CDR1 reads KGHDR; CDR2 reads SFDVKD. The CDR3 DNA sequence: TGTGCCACCAGTGATTTGCAGGGGGACCAAGAGACCCAGTACTTC. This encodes CATSDLQGDQETQYF.

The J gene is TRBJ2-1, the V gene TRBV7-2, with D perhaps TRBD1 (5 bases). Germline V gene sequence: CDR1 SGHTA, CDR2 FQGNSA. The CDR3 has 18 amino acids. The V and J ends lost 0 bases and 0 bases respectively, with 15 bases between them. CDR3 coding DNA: TGTGCCAGCAGCTTAGCGGGGCCGAGCTCTAGCTCCTACAATGAGCAGTTCTTC. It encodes CASSLAGPSSSSYNEQFF.

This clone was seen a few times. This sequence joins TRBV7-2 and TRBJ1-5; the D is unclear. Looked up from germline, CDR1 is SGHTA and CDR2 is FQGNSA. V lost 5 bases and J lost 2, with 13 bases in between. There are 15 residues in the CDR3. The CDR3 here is CASSEFALGNQPQHF. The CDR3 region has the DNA TGTGCCAGCAGCGAGTTCGCCCTGGGCAATCAGCCCCAGCATTTT.

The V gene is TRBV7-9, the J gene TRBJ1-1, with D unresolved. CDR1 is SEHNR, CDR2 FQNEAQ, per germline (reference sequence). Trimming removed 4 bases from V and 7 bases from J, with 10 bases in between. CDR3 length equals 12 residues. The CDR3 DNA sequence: TGTGCCAGCAGCTCAGTTACGTTTGAAGCTTTCTTT. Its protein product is CASSSVTFEAFF. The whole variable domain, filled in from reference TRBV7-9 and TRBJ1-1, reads DTGVSQNPRHKITKRGQNVTFRCDPISEHNRLYWYRQTLGQGPEFLTYFQNEAQLEKSRLLSDRFSAERPKGSFSTLEIQRTEQGDSAMYLCASSSVTFEAFFGQGTRLTVV.

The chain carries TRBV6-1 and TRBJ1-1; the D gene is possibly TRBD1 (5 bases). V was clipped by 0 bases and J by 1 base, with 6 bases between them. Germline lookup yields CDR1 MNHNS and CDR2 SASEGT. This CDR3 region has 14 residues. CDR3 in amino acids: CASSEAGENTEAFF. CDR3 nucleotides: TGTGCCAGCAGTGAAGCAGGGGAGAACACTGAAGCTTTCTTT.

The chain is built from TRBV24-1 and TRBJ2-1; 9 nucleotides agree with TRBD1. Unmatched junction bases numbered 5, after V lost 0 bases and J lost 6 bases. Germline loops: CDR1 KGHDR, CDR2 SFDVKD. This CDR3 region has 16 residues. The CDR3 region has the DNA TGTGCCACCAGTGATTTGCAGGGACAGGGTTCCAATGAGCAGTTCTTC. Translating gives CATSDLQGQGSNEQFF.

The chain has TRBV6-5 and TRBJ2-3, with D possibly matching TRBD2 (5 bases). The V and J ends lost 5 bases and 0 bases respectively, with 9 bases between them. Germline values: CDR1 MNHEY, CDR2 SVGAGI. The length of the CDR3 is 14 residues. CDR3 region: CASSQPGSTDTQYF. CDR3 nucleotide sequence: TGTGCCAGCAGTCAGCCGGGAAGCACAGATACGCAGTATTTT.

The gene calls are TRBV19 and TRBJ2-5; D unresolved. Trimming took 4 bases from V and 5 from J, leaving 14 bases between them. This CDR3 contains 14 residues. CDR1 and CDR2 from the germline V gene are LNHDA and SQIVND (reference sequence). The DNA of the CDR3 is TGTGCCAGTAGTAAACTTTTTGTCGAGGAGACCCAGTACTTC. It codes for CASSKLFVEETQYF.

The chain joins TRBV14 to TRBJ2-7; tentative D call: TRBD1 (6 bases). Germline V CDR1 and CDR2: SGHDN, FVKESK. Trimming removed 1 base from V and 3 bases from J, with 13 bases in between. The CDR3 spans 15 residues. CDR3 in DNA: TGTGCCAGCAGCCAAGGACAAGGACAGCGCTACGAGCAGTACTTC. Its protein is CASSQGQGQRYEQYF.

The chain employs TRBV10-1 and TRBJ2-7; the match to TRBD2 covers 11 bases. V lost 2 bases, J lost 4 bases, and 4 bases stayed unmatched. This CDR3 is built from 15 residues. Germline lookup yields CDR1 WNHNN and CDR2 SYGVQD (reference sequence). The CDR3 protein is CASSETSGRSYEQYF. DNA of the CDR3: TGCGCCAGCAGTGAGACTAGCGGGAGATCTTACGAGCAGTACTTC.

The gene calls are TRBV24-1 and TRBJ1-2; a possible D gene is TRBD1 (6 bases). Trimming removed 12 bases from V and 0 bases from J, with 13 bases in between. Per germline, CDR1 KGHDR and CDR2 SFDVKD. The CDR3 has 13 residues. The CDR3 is CASQQGSNYGYTF. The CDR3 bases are TGTGCCTCACAACAGGGTTCTAACTATGGCTACACCTTC.

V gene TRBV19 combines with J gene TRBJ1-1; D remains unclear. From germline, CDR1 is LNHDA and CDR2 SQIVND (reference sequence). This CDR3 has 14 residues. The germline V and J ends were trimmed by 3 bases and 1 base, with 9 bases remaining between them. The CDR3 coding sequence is TGTGCCAGTAGTATTTGGGCGGGGAACACTGAAGCTTTCTTT. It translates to CASSIWAGNTEAFF.

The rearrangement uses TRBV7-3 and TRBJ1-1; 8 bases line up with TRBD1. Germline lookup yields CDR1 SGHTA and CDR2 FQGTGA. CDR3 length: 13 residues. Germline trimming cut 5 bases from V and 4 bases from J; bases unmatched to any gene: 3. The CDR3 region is CASSPQGATEAFF. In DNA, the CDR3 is TGTGCCAGCAGCCCTCAGGGGGCCACTGAAGCTTTCTTT. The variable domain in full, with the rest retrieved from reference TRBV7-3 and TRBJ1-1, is GAGVSQTPSNKVTEKGKYVELRCDPISGHTALYWYRQSLGQGPEFLIYFQGTGAADDSGLPNDRFFAVRPEGSVSTLKIQRTERGDSAVYLCASSPQGATEAFFGQGTRLTVV.

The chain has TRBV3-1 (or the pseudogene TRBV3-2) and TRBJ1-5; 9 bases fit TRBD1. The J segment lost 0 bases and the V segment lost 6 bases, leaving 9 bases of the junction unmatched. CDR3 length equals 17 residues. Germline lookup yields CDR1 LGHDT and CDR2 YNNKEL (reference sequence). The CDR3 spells CASSHGTGYSSNQPQHF. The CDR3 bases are TGTGCCAGCAGTCATGGGACAGGGTACTCTAGCAATCAGCCCCAGCATTTT.

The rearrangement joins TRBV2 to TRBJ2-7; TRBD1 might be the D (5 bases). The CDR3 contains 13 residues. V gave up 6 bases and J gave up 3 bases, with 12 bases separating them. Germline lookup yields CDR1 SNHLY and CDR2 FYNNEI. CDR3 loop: CASSPERGYEQYF. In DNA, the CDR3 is TGTGCCAGCAGCCCGGAAAGGGGCTACGAGCAGTACTTC.

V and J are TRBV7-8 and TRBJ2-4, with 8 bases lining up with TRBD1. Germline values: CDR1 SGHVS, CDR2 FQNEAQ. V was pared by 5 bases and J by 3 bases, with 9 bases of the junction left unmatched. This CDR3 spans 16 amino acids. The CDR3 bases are TGTGCCAGCAGCCCTAAGCGACAGGGGATCAAAAACATTCAGTACTTC. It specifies CASSPKRQGIKNIQYF. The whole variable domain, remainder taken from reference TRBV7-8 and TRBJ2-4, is GAGVSQSPRYKVAKRGQDVALRCDPISGHVSLFWYQQALGQGPEFLTYFQNEAQLDKSGLPSDRFFAERPEGSVSTLKIQRTQQEDSAVYLCASSPKRQGIKNIQYFGAGTRLSVL.

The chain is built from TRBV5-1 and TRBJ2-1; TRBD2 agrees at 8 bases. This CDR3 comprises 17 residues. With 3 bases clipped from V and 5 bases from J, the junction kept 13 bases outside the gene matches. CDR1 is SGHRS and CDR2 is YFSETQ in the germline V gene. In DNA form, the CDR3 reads TGCGCCAGCAGCTCCTTTGGTAGCGGGACCAAGGACAATGAGCAGTTCTTC. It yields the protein CASSSFGSGTKDNEQFF.

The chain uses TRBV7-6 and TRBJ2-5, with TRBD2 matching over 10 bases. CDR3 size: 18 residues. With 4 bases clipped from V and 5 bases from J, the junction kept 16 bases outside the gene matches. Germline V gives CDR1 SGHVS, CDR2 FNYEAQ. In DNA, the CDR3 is TGTGCCAGCAGCTCCTGGTCACTACTAGCGGGAACGGGGGAGACCCAGTACTTC. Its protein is CASSSWSLLAGTGETQYF.

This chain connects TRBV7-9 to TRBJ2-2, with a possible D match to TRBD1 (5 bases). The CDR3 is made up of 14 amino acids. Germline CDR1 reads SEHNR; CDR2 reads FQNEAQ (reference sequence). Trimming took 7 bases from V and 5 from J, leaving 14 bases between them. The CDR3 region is CASIRQGETGELFF. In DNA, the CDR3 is TGTGCCAGCATAAGGCAGGGTGAAACCGGGGAGCTGTTTTTT.

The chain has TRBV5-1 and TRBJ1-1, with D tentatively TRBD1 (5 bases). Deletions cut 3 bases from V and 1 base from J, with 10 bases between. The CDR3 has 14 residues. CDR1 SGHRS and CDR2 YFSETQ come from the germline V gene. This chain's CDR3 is CASSYPRENTEAFF. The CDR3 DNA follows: TGCGCCAGCAGCTACCCCAGGGAGAACACTGAAGCTTTCTTT. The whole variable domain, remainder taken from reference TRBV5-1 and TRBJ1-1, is KAGVTQTPRYLIKTRGQQVTLSCSPISGHRSVSWYQQTPGQGLQFLFEYFSETQRNKGNFPGRFSGRQFSNSRSEMNVSTLELGDSALYLCASSYPRENTEAFFGQGTRLTVV.

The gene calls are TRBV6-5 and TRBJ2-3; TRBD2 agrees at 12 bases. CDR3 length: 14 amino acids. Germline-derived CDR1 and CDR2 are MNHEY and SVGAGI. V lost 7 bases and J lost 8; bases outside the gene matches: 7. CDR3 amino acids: CASTSGGLAGTQYF. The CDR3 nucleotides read TGTGCCAGCACCTCCGGGGGACTAGCGGGTACGCAGTATTTT.